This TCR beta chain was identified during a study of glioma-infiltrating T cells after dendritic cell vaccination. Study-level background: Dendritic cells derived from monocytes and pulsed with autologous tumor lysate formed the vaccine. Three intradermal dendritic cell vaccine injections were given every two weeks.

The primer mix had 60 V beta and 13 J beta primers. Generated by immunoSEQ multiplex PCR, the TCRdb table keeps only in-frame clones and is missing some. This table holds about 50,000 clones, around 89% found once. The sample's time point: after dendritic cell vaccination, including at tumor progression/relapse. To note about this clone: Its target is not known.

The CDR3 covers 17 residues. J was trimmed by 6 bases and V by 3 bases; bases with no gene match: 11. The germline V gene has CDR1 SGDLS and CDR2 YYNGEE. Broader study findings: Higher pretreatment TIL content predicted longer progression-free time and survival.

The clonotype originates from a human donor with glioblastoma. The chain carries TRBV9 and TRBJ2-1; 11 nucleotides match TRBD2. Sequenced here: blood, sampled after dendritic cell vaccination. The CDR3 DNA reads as TGTGCCAGCAGCGCGGGGACTAGCGGACTAGGTTTCAATGAGCAGTTCTTC. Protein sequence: CASSAGTSGLGFNEQFF.